This T cell receptor beta chain was sequenced in a study of T cell changes during pregnancy in multiple sclerosis. This CDR3 has 14 residues. Germline V gene lookup returns CDR1 LGHNT and CDR2 FRNRAP. The trim removed 5 bases at V and 7 bases at J, leaving 4 bases unmatched. Assay: immunoSEQ multiplex PCR; the TCRdb copy retains only in-frame clones and omits some. This table has approximately 84,000 clones, around 94% appearing once. The sample in question was peripheral blood, obtained in the second trimester of pregnancy. This chain links TRBV12-5 with TRBJ2-2, with 10 bases aligning to TRBD1. The origin of this receptor is a female donor in good health, enrolled as a control in a pregnancy study. The CDR3 coding sequence is TGTGCTAGTGGTAGACAGGGGGCTGGCGGGGAGCTGTTTTTT. Encoded protein: CASGRQGAGGELFF. Combining the CDR3 with reference TRBV12-5 and TRBJ2-2 gives the whole variable domain DARVTQTPRHKVTEMGQEVTMRCQPILGHNTVFWYRQTMMQGLELLAYFRNRAPLDDSGMPKDRFSAEMPDATLATLKIQPSEPRDSAVYFCASGRQGAGGELFFGEGSRLTVL.